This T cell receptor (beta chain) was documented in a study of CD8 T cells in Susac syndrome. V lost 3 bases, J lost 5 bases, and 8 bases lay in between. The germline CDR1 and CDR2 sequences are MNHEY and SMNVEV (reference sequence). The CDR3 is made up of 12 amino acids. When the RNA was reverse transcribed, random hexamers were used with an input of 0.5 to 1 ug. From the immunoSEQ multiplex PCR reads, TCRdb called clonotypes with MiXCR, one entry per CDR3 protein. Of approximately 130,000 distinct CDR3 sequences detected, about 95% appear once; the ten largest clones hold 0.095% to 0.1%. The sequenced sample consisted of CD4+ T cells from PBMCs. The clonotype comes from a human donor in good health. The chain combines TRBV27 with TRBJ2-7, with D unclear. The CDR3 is CASSFPADEQYF. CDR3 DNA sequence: TGTGCCAGCAGTTTTCCCGCGGACGAGCAGTACTTC.